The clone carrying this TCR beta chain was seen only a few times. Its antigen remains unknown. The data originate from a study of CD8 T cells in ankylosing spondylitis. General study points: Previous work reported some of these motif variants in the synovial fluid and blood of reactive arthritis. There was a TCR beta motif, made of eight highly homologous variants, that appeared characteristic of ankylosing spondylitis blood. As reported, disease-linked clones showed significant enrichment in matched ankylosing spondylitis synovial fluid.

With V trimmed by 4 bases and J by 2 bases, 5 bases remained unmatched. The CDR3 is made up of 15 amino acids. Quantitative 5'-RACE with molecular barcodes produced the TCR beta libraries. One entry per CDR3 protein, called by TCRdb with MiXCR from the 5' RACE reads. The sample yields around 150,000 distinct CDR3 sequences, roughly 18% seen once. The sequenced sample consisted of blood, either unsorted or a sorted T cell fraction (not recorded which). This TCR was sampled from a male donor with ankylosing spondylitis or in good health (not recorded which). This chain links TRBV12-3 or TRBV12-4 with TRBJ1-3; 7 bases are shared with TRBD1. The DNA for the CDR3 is TGTGCCAGCAGTTGGGCGGGACAGCCTGGAAACACCATATATTTT. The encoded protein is CASSWAGQPGNTIYF.